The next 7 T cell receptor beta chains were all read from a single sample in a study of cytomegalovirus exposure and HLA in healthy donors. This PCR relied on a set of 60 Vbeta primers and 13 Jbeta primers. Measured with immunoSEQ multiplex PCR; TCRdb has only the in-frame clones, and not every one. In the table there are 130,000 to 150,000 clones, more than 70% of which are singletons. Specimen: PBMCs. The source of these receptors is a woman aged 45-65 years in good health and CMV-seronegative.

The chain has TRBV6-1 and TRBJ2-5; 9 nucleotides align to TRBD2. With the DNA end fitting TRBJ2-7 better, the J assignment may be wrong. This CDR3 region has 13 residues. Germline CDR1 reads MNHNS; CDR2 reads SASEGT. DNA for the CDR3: TGTGCCAGCATAATTAGCGGGGGTTACGAGCAGTACTTC. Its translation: CASIISGGYEQYF.

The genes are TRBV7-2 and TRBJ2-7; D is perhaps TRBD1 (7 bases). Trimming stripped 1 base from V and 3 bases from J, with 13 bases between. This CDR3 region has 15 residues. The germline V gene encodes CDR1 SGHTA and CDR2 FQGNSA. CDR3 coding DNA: TGTGCCAGCAGCTTAGTAGCGCAGGGGGGCTACGAGCAGTACTTC. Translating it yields CASSLVAQGGYEQYF.

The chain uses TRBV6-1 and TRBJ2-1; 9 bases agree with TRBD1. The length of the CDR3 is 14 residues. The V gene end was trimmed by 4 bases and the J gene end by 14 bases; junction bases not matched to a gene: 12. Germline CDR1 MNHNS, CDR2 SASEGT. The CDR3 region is CASSAGDSRTGEFF. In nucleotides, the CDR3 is TGTGCCAGCAGTGCGGGGGATTCCCGGACAGGGGAGTTCTTC.

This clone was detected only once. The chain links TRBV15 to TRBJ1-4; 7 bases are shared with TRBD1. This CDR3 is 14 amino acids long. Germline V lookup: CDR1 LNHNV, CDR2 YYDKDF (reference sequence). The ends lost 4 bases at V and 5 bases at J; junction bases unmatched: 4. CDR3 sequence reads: CATSTGTENEKLFF. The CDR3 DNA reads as TGTGCCACCAGCACCGGGACAGAAAATGAAAAACTGTTTTTT. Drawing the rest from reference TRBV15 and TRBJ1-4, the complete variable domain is DAMVIQNPRYQVTQFGKPVTLSCSQTLNHNVMYWYQQKSSQAPKLLFHYYDKDFNNEADTPDNFQSRRPNTSFCFLDIRSPGLGDTAMYLCATSTGTENEKLFFGSGTQLSVL.

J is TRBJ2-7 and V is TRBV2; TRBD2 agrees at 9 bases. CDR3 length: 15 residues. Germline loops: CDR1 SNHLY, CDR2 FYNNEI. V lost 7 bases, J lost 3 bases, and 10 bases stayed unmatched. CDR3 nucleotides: TGTGCCAGCATCCTACAGGCTAGCGGGGTCTACGAGCAGTACTTC. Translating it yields CASILQASGVYEQYF.

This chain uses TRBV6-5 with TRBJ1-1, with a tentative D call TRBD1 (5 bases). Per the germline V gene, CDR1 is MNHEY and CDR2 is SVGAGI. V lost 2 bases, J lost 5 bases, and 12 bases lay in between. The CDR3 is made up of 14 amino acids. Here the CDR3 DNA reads TGTGCCAGCAGTTACCTCCCTGGGGGGACTGAAGCTTTCTTT. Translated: CASSYLPGGTEAFF.

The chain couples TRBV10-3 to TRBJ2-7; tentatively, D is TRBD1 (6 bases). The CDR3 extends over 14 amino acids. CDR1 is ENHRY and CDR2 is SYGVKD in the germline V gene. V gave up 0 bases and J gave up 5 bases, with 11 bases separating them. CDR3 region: CAISESTGGHEQYF. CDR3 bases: TGTGCCATCAGTGAGTCGACTGGGGGCCACGAGCAGTACTTC.